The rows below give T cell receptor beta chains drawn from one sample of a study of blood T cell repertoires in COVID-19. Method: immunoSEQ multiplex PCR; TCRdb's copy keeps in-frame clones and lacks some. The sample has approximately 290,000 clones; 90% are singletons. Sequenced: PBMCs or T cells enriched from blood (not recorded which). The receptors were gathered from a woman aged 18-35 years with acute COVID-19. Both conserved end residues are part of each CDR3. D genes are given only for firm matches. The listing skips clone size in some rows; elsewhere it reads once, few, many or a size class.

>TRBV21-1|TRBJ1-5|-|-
CASSKEGTGIPPYDQPQHF
TGTGCCAGCAGCAAAGAGGGCACAGGCATCCCCCCCTACGATCAGCCCCAGCATTTT
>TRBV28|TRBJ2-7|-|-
CASSLSYYEQYF
TGTGCCAGCAGTCTCTCCTACTACGAGCAGTACTTC
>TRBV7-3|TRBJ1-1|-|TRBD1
CASSVPGTGGTEAFF
TGTGCCAGCAGCGTACCCGGGACAGGAGGCACTGAAGCTTTCTTT
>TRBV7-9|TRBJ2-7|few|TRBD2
CASSFGTSGRGLGEQYF
TGTGCCAGCAGCTTCGGGACTAGCGGGAGAGGTCTGGGCGAGCAGTACTTC
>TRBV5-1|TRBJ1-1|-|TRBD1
CASSPGQSTTYEAFF
TGCGCCAGCAGCCCGGGACAGTCGACTACCTATGAAGCTTTCTTT
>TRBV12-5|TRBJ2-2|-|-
CASGFPGQIHTGELFF
TGTGCTAGTGGCTTTCCCGGACAGATCCACACCGGGGAGCTGTTTTTT
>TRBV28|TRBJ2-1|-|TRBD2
CASSRTSNEQFF
TGTGCCAGCAGTCGGACTAGCAATGAGCAGTTCTTC
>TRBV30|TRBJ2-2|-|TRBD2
CAWSVGLAGPGELFF
TGTGCCTGGAGTGTCGGACTAGCGGGACCCGGGGAGCTGTTTTTT
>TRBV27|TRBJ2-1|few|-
CASSTALAESYNEQFF
TGTGCCAGCAGTACCGCGTTAGCGGAATCCTACAATGAGCAGTTCTTC
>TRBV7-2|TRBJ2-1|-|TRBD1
CASSLMQTGMGSYNEQFF
TGTGCCAGCAGCTTAATGCAGACAGGGATGGGATCCTACAATGAGCAGTTCTTC
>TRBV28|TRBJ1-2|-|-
CASSLTDGYTF
TGTGCCAGCAGTTTAACAGATGGCTACACCTTC
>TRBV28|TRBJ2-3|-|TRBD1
CASRLIGTGRTDTQYF
TGTGCCAGCAGACTGATAGGGACAGGGAGAACAGATACGCAGTATTTT
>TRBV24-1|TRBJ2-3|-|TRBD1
CATSDSTGNADTQYF
TGTGCCACCAGTGATTCGACAGGGAACGCAGATACGCAGTATTTT
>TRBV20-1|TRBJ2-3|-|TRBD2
CSASGGLAGGTDTQYF
TGCAGTGCTAGTGGGGGACTAGCGGGGGGTACAGATACGCAGTATTTT
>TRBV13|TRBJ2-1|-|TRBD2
CASSSGTSKDNEQFF
TGTGCCAGCAGCTCCGGGACTAGCAAAGACAATGAGCAGTTCTTC
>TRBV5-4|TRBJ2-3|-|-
CASSLGDSTTDTQYF
TGTGCCAGCAGCTTGGGTGACAGCACCACAGATACGCAGTATTTT
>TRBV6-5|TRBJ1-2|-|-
CASSWGLGKENYGYTF
TGTGCCAGCAGTTGGGGCTTGGGCAAGGAGAACTATGGCTACACCTTC
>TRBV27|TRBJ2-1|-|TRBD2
CASRPAGANNEQFF
TGTGCCAGCAGGCCAGCGGGAGCTAACAATGAGCAGTTCTTC
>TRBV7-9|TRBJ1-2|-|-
CASSFFTAGDWQNYGYTF
TGTGCCAGCAGCTTCTTCACGGCGGGGGACTGGCAAAACTATGGCTACACCTTC
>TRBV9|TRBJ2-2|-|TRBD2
CASSPTGTTTGELFF
TGTGCCAGCAGCCCTACCGGGACTACCACCGGGGAGCTGTTTTTT
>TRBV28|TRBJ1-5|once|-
CASTISYLRFSNQPQHF
TGTGCCAGCACGATCTCCTACTTAAGATTTAGCAATCAGCCCCAGCATTTT
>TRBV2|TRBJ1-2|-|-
CASSDPSETNYGYTF
TGTGCCAGCAGTGACCCCAGTGAAACTAACTATGGCTACACCTTC
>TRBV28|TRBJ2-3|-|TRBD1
CASSFPRGYTSTDTQYF
TGTGCCAGCAGTTTTCCCAGGGGGTATACTAGCACAGATACGCAGTATTTT
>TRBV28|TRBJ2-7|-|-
CASTQHSYYEQYF
TGTGCCAGCACCCAACACAGCTACTACGAGCAGTACTTC
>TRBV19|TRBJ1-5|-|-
CASSLVIFNQPQHF
TGTGCCAGTAGCTTAGTAATATTCAATCAGCCCCAGCATTTT
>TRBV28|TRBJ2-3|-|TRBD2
CAVKPRTSGRLDTQYF
TGTGCCGTCAAACCCCGGACTAGCGGGAGGTTAGATACGCAGTATTTT
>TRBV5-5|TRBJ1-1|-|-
CASSLSKAGTLSPEAFF
TGTGCCAGCAGCTTAAGCAAGGCCGGGACACTCTCTCCTGAAGCTTTCTTT
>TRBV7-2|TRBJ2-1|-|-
CASSPWVFGAGQRKFF
TGTGCCAGCAGCCCCTGGGTTTTCGGTGCGGGACAGAGGAAGTTCTTC
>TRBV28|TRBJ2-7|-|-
CATTFPGKYEQYF
TGTGCCACCACCTTCCCGGGAAAGTACGAGCAGTACTTC
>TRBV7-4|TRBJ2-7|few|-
CASSPAPSLFEEQYF
TGTGCCAGCAGCCCCGCACCCTCTCTGTTCGAGGAGCAGTACTTC
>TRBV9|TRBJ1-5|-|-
CASSVEIDQPQHF
TGTGCCAGCAGCGTAGAAATAGATCAGCCCCAGCATTTT
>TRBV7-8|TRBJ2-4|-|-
CASSKIRDTAAKNIQYF
TGTGCCAGCAGCAAAATACGCGACACGGCGGCCAAAAACATTCAGTACTTC